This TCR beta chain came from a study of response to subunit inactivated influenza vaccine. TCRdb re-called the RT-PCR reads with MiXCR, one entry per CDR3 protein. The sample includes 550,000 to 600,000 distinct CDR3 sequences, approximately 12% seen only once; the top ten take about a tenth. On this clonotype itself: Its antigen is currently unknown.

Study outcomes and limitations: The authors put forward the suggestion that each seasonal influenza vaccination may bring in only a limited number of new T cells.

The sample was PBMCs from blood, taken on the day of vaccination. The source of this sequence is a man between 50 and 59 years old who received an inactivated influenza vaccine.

Here the CDR3 reads CASSYGGSLNTEAFF. CDR3 DNA sequence: TGTGCCAGCAGTTACGGAGGCAGCCTGAACACTGAAGCTTTCTTT. V usage is TRBV6-5 and J usage is TRBJ1-1; D not resolved. The CDR3 runs to 15 residues. Germline loops: CDR1 MNHEY, CDR2 SVGAGI. Trimming cost V 2 bases and J 0 bases, with 10 bases left between them.